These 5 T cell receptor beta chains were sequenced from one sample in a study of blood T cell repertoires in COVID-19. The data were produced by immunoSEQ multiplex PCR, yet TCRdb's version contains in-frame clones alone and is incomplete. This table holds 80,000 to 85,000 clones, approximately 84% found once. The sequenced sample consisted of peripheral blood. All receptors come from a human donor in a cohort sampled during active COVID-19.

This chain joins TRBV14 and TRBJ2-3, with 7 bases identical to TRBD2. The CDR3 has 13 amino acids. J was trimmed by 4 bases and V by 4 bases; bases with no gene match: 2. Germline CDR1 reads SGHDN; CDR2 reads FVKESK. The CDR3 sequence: CASSPGRADTQYF. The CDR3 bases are TGTGCCAGCAGCCCGGGGAGGGCAGATACGCAGTATTTT. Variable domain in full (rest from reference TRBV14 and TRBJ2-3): EAGVTQFPSHSVIEKGQTVTLRCDPISGHDNLYWYRRVMGKEIKFLLHFVKESKQDESGMPNNRFLAERTGGTYSTLKVQPAELEDSGVYFCASSPGRADTQYFGPGTRLTVL.

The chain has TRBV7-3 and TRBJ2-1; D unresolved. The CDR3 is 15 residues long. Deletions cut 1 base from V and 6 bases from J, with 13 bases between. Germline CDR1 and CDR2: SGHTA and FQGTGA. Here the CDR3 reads CASSLIYGQGNEQFF. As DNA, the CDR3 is TGTGCCAGCAGCTTAATTTATGGGCAAGGCAATGAGCAGTTCTTC.

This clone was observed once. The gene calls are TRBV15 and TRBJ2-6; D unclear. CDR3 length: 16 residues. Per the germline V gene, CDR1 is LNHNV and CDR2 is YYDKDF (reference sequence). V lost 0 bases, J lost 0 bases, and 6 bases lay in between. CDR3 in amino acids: CATSRETSSGANVLTF. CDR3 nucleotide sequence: TGTGCCACCAGCAGAGAGACAAGCTCTGGGGCCAACGTCCTGACTTTC.

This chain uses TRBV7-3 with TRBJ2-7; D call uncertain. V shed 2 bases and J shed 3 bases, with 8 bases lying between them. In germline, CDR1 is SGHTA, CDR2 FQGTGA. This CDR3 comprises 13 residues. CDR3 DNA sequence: TGTGCCAGCAGCTTAGCGAGGAACTACGAGCAGTACTTC. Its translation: CASSLARNYEQYF.

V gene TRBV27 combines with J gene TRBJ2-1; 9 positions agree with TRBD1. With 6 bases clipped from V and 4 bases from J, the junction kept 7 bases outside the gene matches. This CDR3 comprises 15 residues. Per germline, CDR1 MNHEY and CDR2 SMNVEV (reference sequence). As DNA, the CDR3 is TGTGCCAGCAGCCTGGACAGGGGTGATTACAATGAGCAGTTCTTC. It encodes CASSLDRGDYNEQFF.